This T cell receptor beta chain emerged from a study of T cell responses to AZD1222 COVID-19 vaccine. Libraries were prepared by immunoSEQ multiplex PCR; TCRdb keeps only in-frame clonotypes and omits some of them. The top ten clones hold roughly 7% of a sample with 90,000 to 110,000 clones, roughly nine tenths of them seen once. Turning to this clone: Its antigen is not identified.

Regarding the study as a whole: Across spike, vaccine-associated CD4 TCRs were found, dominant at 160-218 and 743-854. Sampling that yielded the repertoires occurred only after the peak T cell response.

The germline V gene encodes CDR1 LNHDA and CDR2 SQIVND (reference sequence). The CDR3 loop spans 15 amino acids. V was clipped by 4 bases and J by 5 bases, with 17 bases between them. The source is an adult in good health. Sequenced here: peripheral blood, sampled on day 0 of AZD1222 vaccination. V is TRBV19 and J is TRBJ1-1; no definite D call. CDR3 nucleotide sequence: TGTGCCAGTAGTAGTTCGCTGGGAGGGCGGACTGAAGCTTTCTTT. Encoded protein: CASSSSLGGRTEAFF. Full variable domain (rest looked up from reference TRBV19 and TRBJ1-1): DGGITQSPKYLFRKEGQNVTLSCEQNLNHDAMYWYRQDPGQGLRLIYYSQIVNDFQKGDIAEGYSVSREKKESFPLTVTSAQKNPTAFYLCASSSSLGGRTEAFFGQGTRLTVV.